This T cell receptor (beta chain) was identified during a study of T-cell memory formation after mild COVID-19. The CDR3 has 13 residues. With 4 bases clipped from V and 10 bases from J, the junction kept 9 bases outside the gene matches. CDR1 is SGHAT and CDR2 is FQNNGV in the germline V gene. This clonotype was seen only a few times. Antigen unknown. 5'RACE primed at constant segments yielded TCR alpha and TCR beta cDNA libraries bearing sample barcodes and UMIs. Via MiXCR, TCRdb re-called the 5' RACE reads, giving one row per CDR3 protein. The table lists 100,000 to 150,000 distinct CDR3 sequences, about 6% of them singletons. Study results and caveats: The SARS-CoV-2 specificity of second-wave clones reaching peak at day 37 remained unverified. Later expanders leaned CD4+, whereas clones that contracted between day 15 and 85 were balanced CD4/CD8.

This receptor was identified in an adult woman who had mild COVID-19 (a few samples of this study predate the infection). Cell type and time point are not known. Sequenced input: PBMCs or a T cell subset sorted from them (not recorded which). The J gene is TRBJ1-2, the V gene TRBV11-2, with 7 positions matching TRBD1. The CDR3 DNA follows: TGTGCCAGCAGCTCCTTAAACAGGGGAGACTACACCTTC. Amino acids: CASSSLNRGDYTF.